Below are 4 T cell receptor beta chains sequenced from a single sample in a study of blood T cell repertoires in COVID-19. This table comes from immunoSEQ multiplex PCR, and its TCRdb copy is limited to in-frame clones, with some not included. The table records under 300,000 clones, approximately 91% of them present only once. The specimen sequenced was PBMCs or T cells enriched from blood (not recorded which). The receptors stem from a woman between 35 and 50 years old with acute COVID-19.

V gene TRBV19 combines with J gene TRBJ2-1; D is unresolved. This CDR3 has 17 amino acids. The germline V gene encodes CDR1 LNHDA and CDR2 SQIVND (reference sequence). The V and J ends lost 3 bases and 4 bases respectively, with 19 bases between them. The CDR3 region is CASSIRYHTVTYNEQFF. Written as DNA, the CDR3 is TGTGCCAGTAGTATCCGCTACCATACTGTAACTTACAATGAGCAGTTCTTC.

The rearrangement links TRBV6-5 to TRBJ1-2, with a possible D match to TRBD1 (5 bases). Trimming took off 6 bases at V and 2 bases at J, with 13 bases between the two ends. Germline V lookup: CDR1 MNHEY, CDR2 SVGAGI. The CDR3 spans 14 residues. The CDR3 loop reads CASRTAGMNYGYTF. CDR3 coding DNA: TGTGCCAGCAGGACGGCAGGGATGAACTATGGCTACACCTTC.

The DNA for the CDR3 is TGTGCCAGCTCAGCGGGGCGGGGCGAGCAGTACTTC. This codes for CASSAGRGEQYF. V gene TRBV18 combines with J gene TRBJ2-7, with D possibly being TRBD2 (6 bases). Trimming cost V 5 bases and J 6 bases, with 11 bases left between them. Germline CDR1 KGHSH, CDR2 LQKENI. This CDR3 region has 12 residues.

With respect to this clone: The missing conserved phenylalanine or tryptophan at the end of this CDR3 makes a read error likely. No DNA is shown, since the ends of the CDR3 on it are uncertain; the CDR3 is the one TCRdb lists. The chain employs TRBV7-3 and TRBJ2-7; TRBD2, the table's D call, lacks a check against the DNA. The germline gives CDR1 SGHTA, CDR2 FQGTGA. The CDR3 adds up to 11 amino acids, both ends counted. The CDR3 reads CASSPHPPPGS.